This TCR beta chain was sequenced in a study of blood T cell repertoires in COVID-19. Study context: The United States, Italy and Spain were the sources of the acute and convalescent COVID-19 samples. Sources were T cells, B-cell-depleted T cells, or PBMCs; the material itself was cDNA or gDNA.

Study processing details: Using reference gene primer amplification, nucleated cell counts were estimated. Sequencing was performed with immunoSEQ multiplex PCR; in TCRdb, only in-frame clones are kept and a portion is missing. V and J calls and clone size are copied from that table; D and trimming were computed from the DNA. The data hold fewer than 90,000 clones, with just over 85% observed a single time. This clonotype originated in a woman aged 80 or over with active or convalescent COVID-19. The sequencing input was peripheral blood.

The CDR3 DNA reads as TGTGCCAGCAGCCAATCAGGTTGGGAAAAACTGTTTTTT. This translates into CASSQSGWEKLFF. The rearrangement uses TRBV3-1 (or the pseudogene TRBV3-2) and TRBJ1-4; D is uncertain. The V and J ends lost 2 bases and 8 bases respectively, with 9 bases between them. Germline loops: CDR1 LGHDT, CDR2 YNNKEL (reference sequence). The CDR3 covers 13 residues.